The T cell receptor (beta chain) under discussion was sequenced for a study of Ad26.COV2.S vaccination and SARS-CoV-2 variants. Study at large: Participant was drawn from the COV1001 Ad26.COV2.S trial arm. Whole-study findings and limits: Substantial response breadth was reportedly seen for spike-specific CD8+ and CD4+ T cells after vaccination. Whether participants received vaccine or placebo, their non-spike TCR breadth was similar.

Note on this clone: What it binds is unknown.

The treatment denotes: roughly 19 received Ad26.COV2.S at low or high dose, single or two shots; several received placebo; per-sample allocation not given. The samples were gathered on day 63 after the first injection of vaccine or placebo. Ad26.COV2.S expressed prefusion-stabilized spike from the original Wuhan strain. The table came from immunoSEQ multiplex PCR; TCRdb's copy has only in-frame clones and leaves some out. The sample includes some 300,000 clones, around 84% seen only once; the top ten take 1.5% to 2.5%. Trimming took off 3 bases at V and 1 base at J, with 8 bases between the two ends. Germline loops: CDR1 LNHNV, CDR2 YYDKDF (reference sequence). CDR3 length equals 14 residues.

The genes are TRBV15 and TRBJ2-3; perhaps TRBD2 as D (6 bases). This TCR was sampled from a person between 18 and 60 years old who received the Ad26.COV2.S COVID-19 vaccine or a placebo. The source was peripheral blood, collected in a trial of Ad26.COV2.S vaccine versus placebo. The CDR3 DNA sequence: TGTGCCACCAGCAGGGGAGGAGGCACAGATACGCAGTATTTT. As protein: CATSRGGGTDTQYF.